This T cell receptor (gamma chain) was obtained from a study of γδ T cells in repeated Plasmodium falciparum infection. Turning to this clone: TCRdb's entry gives the protein of a much larger clone, which mismatches this DNA's translation at residue 10, likely from a read error; the protein reported here is translated from the DNA.

The V gene end was trimmed by 0 bases and the J gene end by 15 bases; junction bases not matched to a gene: 11. Germline V gives CDR1 EGSNGY, CDR2 YDSYNSKV. The CDR3 loop spans 12 amino acids. Gammadelta T cells were flow-sorted from PBMC into Vgamma9/Vdelta2+ and Vdelta2-negative populations for bulk analysis. TCRdb reran clone calling via CATT on the multiplex PCR reads. Counted here are 27,000 or so gamma-chain clones, 1.4% occurring once; the ten biggest clones make up 19%. This chain connects TRGV2 to TRGJ1 or TRGJ2. The sequence was collected from a pool of human donors (malaria-infected and uninfected, not separated). The sample comprised gamma-delta T cells from blood. The CDR3 DNA is TGTGCCACCTGGGACGGGGATAGTGCGATACTCTTT. Amino acid sequence: CATWDGDSAILF.